A single sample is the source of the 4 T cell receptor beta chains below, sequenced in a study of blood T cell repertoires in COVID-19. The repertoire was sequenced with immunoSEQ multiplex PCR; TCRdb's copy has only in-frame clones and lacks some. The sample has roughly 250,000 clones, approximately 87% seen once; the top ten hold 12%. Sequenced material: peripheral blood. Receptors originate from a woman aged 25 to 45 with COVID-19, enrolled during active disease.

This clone was seen once. This sequence joins TRBV5-1 and TRBJ1-4, with 8 nucleotides matching TRBD1. The germline V gene has CDR1 SGHRS and CDR2 YFSETQ. The CDR3 covers 14 residues. Losses at the gene ends were 4 bases for V and 8 bases for J; bases not matched to a gene: 7. CDR3 protein: CASSMDREEEKLFF. CDR3 in DNA: TGCGCCAGCAGCATGGACAGGGAAGAGGAAAAACTGTTTTTT.

J is TRBJ1-4 and V is TRBV7-8; 9 nucleotides match TRBD1. Germline V gene lookup returns CDR1 SGHVS and CDR2 FQNEAQ. Trimming removed 3 bases from V and 2 bases from J; junction bases left unmatched: 4. The CDR3 is 16 amino acids. The CDR3 DNA follows: TGTGCCAGCAGCTTCACAGGGGGCGTTACTAATGAAAAACTGTTTTTT. It specifies CASSFTGGVTNEKLFF.

There are a few counts of this clone. The chain has TRBV5-8 and TRBJ1-5, with a tentative D call TRBD1 (6 bases). The germline gives CDR1 SGHTS, CDR2 YDEGEE. The ends were cut back, 3 bases at V and 0 bases at J, with 16 bases in the middle. The CDR3 is made up of 17 amino acids. The CDR3 DNA sequence: TGTGCCAGCAGCTCCAGGCGGGGGCCGCTTAGCAATCAGCCCCAGCATTTT. Protein: CASSSRRGPLSNQPQHF.

The V call is TRBV11-2, the J call TRBJ1-1, with D unresolved. The germline V and J ends were trimmed by 1 base and 4 bases, with 7 bases remaining between them. Looked up from germline, CDR1 is SGHAT and CDR2 is FQNNGV. The CDR3 covers 13 residues. In DNA, the CDR3 is TGTGCCAGCAGCTTAGGGGCACTCACTGAAGCTTTCTTT. Amino acid sequence: CASSLGALTEAFF. Full variable domain (rest looked up from reference TRBV11-2 and TRBJ1-1): EAGVAQSPRYKIIEKRQSVAFWCNPISGHATLYWYQQILGQGPKLLIQFQNNGVVDDSQLPKDRFSAERLKGVDSTLKIQPAKLEDSAVYLCASSLGALTEAFFGQGTRLTVV.